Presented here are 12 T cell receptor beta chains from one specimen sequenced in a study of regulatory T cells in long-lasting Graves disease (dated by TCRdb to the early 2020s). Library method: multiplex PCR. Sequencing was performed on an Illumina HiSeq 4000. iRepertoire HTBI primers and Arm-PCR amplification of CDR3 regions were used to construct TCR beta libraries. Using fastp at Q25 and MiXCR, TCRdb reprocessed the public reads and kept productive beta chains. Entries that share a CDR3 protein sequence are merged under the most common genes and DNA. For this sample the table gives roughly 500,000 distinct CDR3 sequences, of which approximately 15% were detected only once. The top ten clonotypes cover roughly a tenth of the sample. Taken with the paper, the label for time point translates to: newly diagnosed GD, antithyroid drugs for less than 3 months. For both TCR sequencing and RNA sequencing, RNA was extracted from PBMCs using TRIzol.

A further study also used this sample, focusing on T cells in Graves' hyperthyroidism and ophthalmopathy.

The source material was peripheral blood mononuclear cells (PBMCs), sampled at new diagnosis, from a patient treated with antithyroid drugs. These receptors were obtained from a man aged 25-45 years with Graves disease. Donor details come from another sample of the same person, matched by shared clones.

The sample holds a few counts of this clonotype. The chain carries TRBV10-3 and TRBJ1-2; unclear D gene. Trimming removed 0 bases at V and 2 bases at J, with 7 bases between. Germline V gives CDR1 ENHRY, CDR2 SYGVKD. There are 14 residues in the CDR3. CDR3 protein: CAISESGINYGYTF. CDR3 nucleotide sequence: TGTGCCATCAGTGAGTCCGGGATAAACTATGGCTACACCTTC.

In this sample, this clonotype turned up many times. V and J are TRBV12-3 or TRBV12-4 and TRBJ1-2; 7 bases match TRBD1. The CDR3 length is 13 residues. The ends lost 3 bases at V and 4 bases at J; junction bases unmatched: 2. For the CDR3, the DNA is TGTGCCAGCAGTTTTACAGGGGTCTATGGCTACACCTTC. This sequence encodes CASSFTGVYGYTF.

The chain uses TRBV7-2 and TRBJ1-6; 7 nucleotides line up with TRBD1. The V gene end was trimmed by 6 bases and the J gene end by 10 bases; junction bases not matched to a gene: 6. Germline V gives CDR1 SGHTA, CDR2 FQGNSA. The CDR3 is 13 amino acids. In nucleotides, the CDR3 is TGTGCCAGCAGATGGAACAGGGGATCACCCCTCCACTTT. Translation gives CASRWNRGSPLHF.

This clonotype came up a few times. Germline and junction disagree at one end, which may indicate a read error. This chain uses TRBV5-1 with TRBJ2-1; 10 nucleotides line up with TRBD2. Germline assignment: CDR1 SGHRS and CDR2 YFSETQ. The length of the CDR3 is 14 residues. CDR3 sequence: CASNLSLAGDEQFF. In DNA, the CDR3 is TGCGCCAGCAACTTGTCGCTAGCGGGAGATGAGCAGTTCTTC. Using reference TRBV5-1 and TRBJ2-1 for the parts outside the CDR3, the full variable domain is KAGVTQTPRYLIKTRGQQVTLSCSPISGHRSVSWYQQTPGQGLQFLFEYFSETQRNKGNFPGRFSGRQFSNSRSEMNVSTLELGDSALYLCASNLSLAGDEQFFGPGTRLTVL.

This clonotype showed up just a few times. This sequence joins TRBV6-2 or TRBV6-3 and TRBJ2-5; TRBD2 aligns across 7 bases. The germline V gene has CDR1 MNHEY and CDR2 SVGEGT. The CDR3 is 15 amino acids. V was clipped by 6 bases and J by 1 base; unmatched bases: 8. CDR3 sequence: CASSPTLALQETQYF. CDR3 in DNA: TGTGCCAGCAGCCCTACACTAGCGCTCCAAGAGACCCAGTACTTC.

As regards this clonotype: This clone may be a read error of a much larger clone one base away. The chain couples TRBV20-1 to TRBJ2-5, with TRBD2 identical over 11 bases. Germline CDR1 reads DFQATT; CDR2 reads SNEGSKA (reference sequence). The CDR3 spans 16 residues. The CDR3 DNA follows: TGCAGTGCTGGAGATGTTGGGCTAGCGGGAGGCGAGACCCAGTACTTC. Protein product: CSAGDVGLAGGETQYF.

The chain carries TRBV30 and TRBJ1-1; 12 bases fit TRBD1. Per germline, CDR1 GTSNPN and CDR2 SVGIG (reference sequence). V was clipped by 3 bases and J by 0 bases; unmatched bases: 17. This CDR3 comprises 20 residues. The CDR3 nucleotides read TGTGCCTGGAGCGTGGCCCTCCACCGGGACAGGGGGCGCCTGAACACTGAAGCTTTCTTT. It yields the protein CAWSVALHRDRGRLNTEAFF.

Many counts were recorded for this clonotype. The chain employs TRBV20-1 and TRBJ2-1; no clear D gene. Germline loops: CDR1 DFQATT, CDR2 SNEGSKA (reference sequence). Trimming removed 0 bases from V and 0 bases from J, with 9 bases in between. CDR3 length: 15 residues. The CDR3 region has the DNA TGCAGTGCTAGAGAGCCTTCTCGCTCCTACAATGAGCAGTTCTTC. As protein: CSAREPSRSYNEQFF.

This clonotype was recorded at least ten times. The DNA for the CDR3 is TGTGCCAGCAGCCAAGCCGAGGGGCGGTACGACACTGAAGCTTTCTTT. It is translated as CASSQAEGRYDTEAFF. The chain carries TRBV3-1 and TRBJ1-1, with D perhaps matching TRBD1 (5 bases). The V gene's germline CDR1 is LGHDT and CDR2 YNNKEL (reference sequence). CDR3 length: 16 amino acids. V was pared by 1 base and J by 3 bases, with 15 bases between.

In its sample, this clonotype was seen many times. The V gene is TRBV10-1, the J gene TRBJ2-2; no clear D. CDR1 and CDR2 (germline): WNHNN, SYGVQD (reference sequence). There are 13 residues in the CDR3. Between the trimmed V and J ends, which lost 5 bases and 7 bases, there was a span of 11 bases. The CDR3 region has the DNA TGCGCCAGCAGTTGGTCTGGCGTCGGGGAGCTGTTTTTT. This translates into CASSWSGVGELFF.

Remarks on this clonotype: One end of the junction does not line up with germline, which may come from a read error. The CDR3 nucleotides read TGTGCCAGCACCGTATGGACAGAGACTAACTATGGCTACACCTTC. Its translation: CASTVWTETNYGYTF. The chain has TRBV5-1 and TRBJ1-2, with D tentatively TRBD1 (6 bases). This CDR3 comprises 15 residues. Germline values: CDR1 SGHRS, CDR2 YFSETQ.

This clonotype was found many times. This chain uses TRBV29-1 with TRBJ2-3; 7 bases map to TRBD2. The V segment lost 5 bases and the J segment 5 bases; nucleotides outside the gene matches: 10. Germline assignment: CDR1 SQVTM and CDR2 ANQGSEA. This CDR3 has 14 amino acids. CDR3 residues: CSVSLAGAGDTQYF. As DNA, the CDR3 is TGCAGCGTTAGTCTCGCGGGAGCGGGAGATACGCAGTATTTT.